Sequencing of this TCR beta chain was carried out in a study of post-analysis software for immune sequencing data. Comments on this clonotype: Its antigen is undetermined.

Sequencing libraries made from TCR beta cDNA carried unique molecular identifiers. T cells numbering roughly 0.85 to 10 million gave rise to roughly 0.5 million cDNA molecules. TCRdb re-derived calls from the PCR reads in MiXCR, one entry per CDR3 protein. The data show a few hundred thousand distinct CDR3 sequences, with under 40% seen just once and 6% held by the top ten. Broader study findings: The study found significantly lower normalized Chao1 diversity in multiple sclerosis patients than in controls. Patients used about five TRBV segments, including TRBV5-6, TRBV5-1 and TRBV20-1, more often than controls.

Trimming took off 2 bases at V and 2 bases at J, with 15 bases between the two ends. Germline V gives CDR1 SEHNR, CDR2 FQNEAQ (reference sequence). The CDR3 spans 16 residues. This clonotype was sampled from a girl aged 2 to 17 with multiple sclerosis. The sample consisted of blood. The rearrangement uses TRBV7-9 and TRBJ2-5; tentatively, D is TRBD2 (6 bases). CDR3 nucleotide sequence: TGTGCCAGCAGCTTACAAAGCGGACTACCTCAAGAGACCCAGTACTTC. This gives the protein CASSLQSGLPQETQYF.